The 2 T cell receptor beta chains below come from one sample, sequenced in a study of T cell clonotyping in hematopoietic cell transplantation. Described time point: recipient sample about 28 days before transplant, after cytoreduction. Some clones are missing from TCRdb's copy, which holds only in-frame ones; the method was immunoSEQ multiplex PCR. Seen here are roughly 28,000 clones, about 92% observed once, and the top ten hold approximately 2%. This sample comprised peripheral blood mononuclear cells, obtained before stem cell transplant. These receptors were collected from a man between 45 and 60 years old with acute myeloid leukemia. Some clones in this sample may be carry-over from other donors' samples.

The CDR3 region has the DNA TGTGCCAGCAGTTCCCCGGGGCTAGGGGGCTACACCTTC. It specifies CASSSPGLGGYTF. This chain joins TRBV6-5 and TRBJ1-2; D is perhaps TRBD1 (5 bases). The length of the CDR3 is 13 residues. Trimming removed 4 bases from V and 8 bases from J, with 14 bases in between. Germline V gives CDR1 MNHEY, CDR2 SVGAGI.

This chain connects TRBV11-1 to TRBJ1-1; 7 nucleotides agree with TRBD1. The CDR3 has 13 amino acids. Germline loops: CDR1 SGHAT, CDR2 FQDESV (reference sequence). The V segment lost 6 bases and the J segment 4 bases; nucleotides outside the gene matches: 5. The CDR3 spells CASSFSGGTEAFF. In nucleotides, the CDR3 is TGTGCCAGCAGTTTTTCAGGGGGCACTGAAGCTTTCTTT.